The next 32 T cell receptor beta chains were all read from a single sample in a study of T cell clonotyping in hematopoietic cell transplantation. Time point here: recipient sample about 28 days before transplant, after cytoreduction. Clones were sequenced by immunoSEQ multiplex PCR, and TCRdb holds only the in-frame ones, with some missing. Here the sample spans roughly 30,000 clones, more than 70% being singletons. Here the sequenced sample was peripheral blood mononuclear cells, taken before stem cell transplant. These TCRs come from a man in his forties with acute myeloid leukemia. Some clones in this sample may be carry-over from other donors' samples.

V is TRBV19 and J is TRBJ1-1; D not certain. Trimming stripped 4 bases from V and 3 bases from J, with 9 bases between. This CDR3 region has 13 residues. Germline lookup yields CDR1 LNHDA and CDR2 SQIVND (reference sequence). CDR3 in amino acids: CASSSQVDTEAFF. CDR3 coding DNA: TGTGCCAGTAGTAGCCAGGTTGACACTGAAGCTTTCTTT. Looking up the rest from reference TRBV19 and TRBJ1-1 gives the full variable domain: DGGITQSPKYLFRKEGQNVTLSCEQNLNHDAMYWYRQDPGQGLRLIYYSQIVNDFQKGDIAEGYSVSREKKESFPLTVTSAQKNPTAFYLCASSSQVDTEAFFGQGTRLTVV.

The chain recombines TRBV11-2 with TRBJ1-1; unclear D gene. This CDR3 comprises 16 residues. V lost 2 bases, J lost 5 bases, and 18 bases lay in between. CDR1 and CDR2 from the germline V gene are SGHAT and FQNNGV. CDR3 region: CASSLRAVRGNTEAFF. CDR3 in DNA: TGTGCCAGCAGCTTACGGGCCGTGAGAGGAAATACTGAAGCTTTCTTT.

The chain couples TRBV30 to TRBJ1-5, with a weak D call TRBD1 (5 bases). This CDR3 is built from 17 residues. Germline CDR1 is GTSNPN and CDR2 is SVGIG (reference sequence). V shed 2 bases and J shed 7 bases, with 24 bases lying between them. In DNA, the CDR3 is TGTGCCTGGAGTCTCGGTAAGCTCGGGGGGTTGGAACAGCCCCAGCATTTT. It specifies CAWSLGKLGGLEQPQHF. Variable domain in full (rest from reference TRBV30 and TRBJ1-5): SQTIHQWPATLVQPVGSPLSLECTVEGTSNPNLYWYRQAAGRGLQLLFYSVGIGQISSEVPQNLSASRPQDRQFILSSKKLLLSDSGFYLCAWSLGKLGGLEQPQHFGDGTRLSIL.

The chain joins TRBV19 to TRBJ1-2, with D possibly TRBD1 on 5 matching bases. There are 11 residues in the CDR3. V gave up 4 bases and J gave up 8 bases, with 8 bases separating them. Looked up from germline, CDR1 is LNHDA and CDR2 is SQIVND (reference sequence). The CDR3 DNA reads TGTGCCAGTAGTAGACGACAGGGCTACACCTTC. This codes for CASSRRQGYTF.

The chain carries TRBV9 and TRBJ2-1; maybe TRBD2 (6 bases). CDR3 length: 16 residues. The ends were cut back, 2 bases at V and 5 bases at J, with 17 bases in the middle. Germline V gives CDR1 SGDLS, CDR2 YYNGEE. CDR3 amino acids: CASSVSPWGEDNEQFF. The DNA of the CDR3 is TGTGCCAGCAGCGTCTCCCCTTGGGGGGAAGACAATGAGCAGTTCTTC.

V and J are TRBV9 and TRBJ2-3; 9 nucleotides align to TRBD1. CDR3 length: 17 amino acids. J lost 1 base, V lost 3 bases, and 9 bases had no gene match. Germline lookup yields CDR1 SGDLS and CDR2 YYNGEE. CDR3 nucleotides: TGTGCCAGCAGCGCAAGACAGGGGGGCCGGGGCACAGATACGCAGTATTTT. Residues: CASSARQGGRGTDTQYF.

This chain uses TRBV19 with TRBJ1-5; D is unresolved. The V gene lost 5 bases and the J gene lost 5 bases, with 10 bases spanning the gap. The germline gives CDR1 LNHDA, CDR2 SQIVND (reference sequence). CDR3 size: 13 residues. The CDR3 reads CASSPDWDQPQHF. Here the CDR3 DNA reads TGTGCCAGTAGTCCGGACTGGGATCAGCCCCAGCATTTT. Based on the CDR3 plus reference TRBV19 and TRBJ1-5, the full variable domain is DGGITQSPKYLFRKEGQNVTLSCEQNLNHDAMYWYRQDPGQGLRLIYYSQIVNDFQKGDIAEGYSVSREKKESFPLTVTSAQKNPTAFYLCASSPDWDQPQHFGDGTRLSIL.

The sample holds a few counts of this clone. The gene calls are TRBV7-3 and TRBJ2-1; no clear D gene. CDR3 size: 15 residues. Germline lookup yields CDR1 SGHTA and CDR2 FQGTGA. Trimming removed 2 bases from V and 5 bases from J, with 13 bases in between. The CDR3 nucleotides read TGTGCCAGCAGCTTAGATGTTTACACCAACAATGAGCAGTTCTTC. Protein: CASSLDVYTNNEQFF. The whole variable domain, filled in from reference TRBV7-3 and TRBJ2-1, reads GAGVSQTPSNKVTEKGKYVELRCDPISGHTALYWYRQSLGQGPEFLIYFQGTGAADDSGLPNDRFFAVRPEGSVSTLKIQRTERGDSAVYLCASSLDVYTNNEQFFGPGTRLTVL.

CDR3 sequence (DNA): TGTGCCAGTAGTAACTCCGGGACAGGGGACACTGAAGCTTTCTTT. Translated: CASSNSGTGDTEAFF. J is TRBJ1-1 and V is TRBV19; TRBD1 agrees at 10 bases. The germline gives CDR1 LNHDA, CDR2 SQIVND (reference sequence). The CDR3 totals 15 residues. Trimming removed 4 bases from V and 3 bases from J; junction bases left unmatched: 5.

The J gene is TRBJ2-7, the V gene TRBV7-9; D unresolved. The germline V gene has CDR1 SEHNR and CDR2 FQNEAQ (reference sequence). This CDR3 spans 15 amino acids. V shed 1 base and J shed 6 bases, with 16 bases lying between them. CDR3 in amino acids: CASSLVVGYPSEQYF. In nucleotides, the CDR3 is TGTGCCAGCAGCTTAGTTGTGGGATACCCTTCCGAGCAGTACTTC.

The chain is built from TRBV2 and TRBJ1-2, with no clear D. The CDR3 runs to 12 residues. V lost 4 bases, J lost 3 bases, and 6 bases lay in between. Germline CDR1 and CDR2: SNHLY and FYNNEI. The CDR3 DNA follows: TGTGCCAGCAGTGGGGAGTACTATGGCTACACCTTC. This codes for CASSGEYYGYTF.

This clone was seen a handful of times. The chain recombines TRBV5-1 with TRBJ2-7; the D call may be TRBD1 or TRBD2 (5 bases each). This CDR3 is 13 amino acids long. Trimming removed 3 bases at V and 5 bases at J, with 12 bases between. From germline, CDR1 is SGHRS and CDR2 YFSETQ. As DNA, the CDR3 is TGCGCCAGCAGCTGGGGCGGGCGCGACGAGCAGTACTTC. Translating gives CASSWGGRDEQYF.

The chain joins TRBV7-6 to TRBJ1-4; D gene uncertain. The germline V and J ends were trimmed by 5 bases and 8 bases, with 15 bases remaining between them. The CDR3 spans 14 residues. Germline loops: CDR1 SGHVS, CDR2 FNYEAQ. CDR3 protein: CASSPLGSKEKLFF. For the CDR3, the DNA is TGTGCCAGCAGCCCCCTGGGGAGCAAAGAAAAACTGTTTTTT.

The chain uses TRBV4-1 and TRBJ2-1, with 8 bases fitting TRBD2. V lost 0 bases, J lost 0 bases, and 4 bases stayed unmatched. Germline CDR1 MGHRA, CDR2 YSYEKL. CDR3 length equals 17 residues. CDR3 nucleotide sequence: TGCGCCAGCAGCCAAGATCGAACTAGCGGCTCCTACAATGAGCAGTTCTTC. Protein: CASSQDRTSGSYNEQFF.

CDR3 residues: CAWSRGRVVQGYTF. Written as DNA, the CDR3 is TGTGCCTGGAGCCGGGGCAGGGTTGTCCAGGGCTACACCTTC. The chain employs TRBV30 and TRBJ1-2; D is possibly TRBD1 (5 bases). The V and J ends lost 3 bases and 8 bases respectively, with 19 bases between them. This CDR3 is 14 amino acids long. Germline CDR1 GTSNPN, CDR2 SVGIG (reference sequence). Together with reference TRBV30 and TRBJ1-2, the CDR3 gives the full variable domain: SQTIHQWPATLVQPVGSPLSLECTVEGTSNPNLYWYRQAAGRGLQLLFYSVGIGQISSEVPQNLSASRPQDRQFILSSKKLLLSDSGFYLCAWSRGRVVQGYTFGSGTRLTVV.

This clone was seen only a few times. The rearrangement uses TRBV7-2 and TRBJ2-3, with D possibly matching TRBD2 (5 bases). The V end lost 0 bases, the J end lost 3 bases, and 7 bases lay between the germline ends. Germline V CDR1 and CDR2: SGHTA, FQGNSA. This CDR3 has 14 amino acids. The CDR3 DNA is TGTGCCAGCAGCTTAGCGCCGGGGACAGATACGCAGTATTTT. Its translation is CASSLAPGTDTQYF.

Comment on this clone: An end of the junction differs from the germline gene, which may be a read error. The gene calls are TRBV7-7 and TRBJ2-3; 11 bases are a match to TRBD2. The CDR3 has 15 residues. In germline, CDR1 is SSHAT, CDR2 FNYEAQ (reference sequence). CDR3 bases: TGTGCTAGCAGCCGGGGACTAGCGGTGACAGATACGCAGTATTTT. Residues: CASSRGLAVTDTQYF.

This sequence joins TRBV6-5 and TRBJ2-1; D is unresolved. The germline V gene encodes CDR1 MNHEY and CDR2 SVGAGI. The length of the CDR3 is 13 residues. V lost 6 bases and J 5 bases, leaving 11 bases between the germline ends. CDR3 region: CASRGSPNNEQFF. The CDR3 DNA is TGTGCCAGCAGAGGTAGCCCGAACAATGAGCAGTTCTTC.

The chain has TRBV19 and TRBJ1-2; the match to TRBD1 covers 7 bases. The CDR3 totals 13 residues. J was trimmed by 8 bases and V by 3 bases; bases with no gene match: 6. Germline loops: CDR1 LNHDA, CDR2 SQIVND (reference sequence). Here the CDR3 reads CASSIDRVRGYTF. The CDR3 DNA follows: TGTGCCAGTAGTATCGACAGGGTGAGGGGCTACACCTTC.

This clone has only one observation. This chain links TRBV6-1 with TRBJ2-4, with D tentatively TRBD1 (5 bases). The V and J ends lost 6 bases and 4 bases respectively, with 10 bases between them. In germline, CDR1 is MNHNS, CDR2 SASEGT. This CDR3 is 13 amino acids long. The CDR3 sequence is CASRDPGKNIQYF. Here the CDR3 DNA reads TGTGCCAGCAGGGACCCAGGGAAAAACATTCAGTACTTC.

V and J are TRBV4-2 and TRBJ2-3, with no clear D. V gave up 4 bases and J gave up 8 bases, with 10 bases separating them. The CDR3 contains 12 residues. Germline values: CDR1 LGHNA, CDR2 YNFKEQ. DNA of the CDR3: TGTGCCAGCAGCCCACCCTCAGGTACGCAGTATTTT. This sequence encodes CASSPPSGTQYF.

The rearrangement uses TRBV6-8 and TRBJ1-1; 7 bases align to TRBD1. Germline-derived CDR1 and CDR2 are MNHGY and SAAAGT. This CDR3 is 16 amino acids long. Unmatched junction bases numbered 11, after V lost 7 bases and J lost 0 bases. CDR3 amino acids: CASIDNRGSMNTEAFF. The CDR3 region has the DNA TGTGCCAGCATCGATAACAGGGGTTCCATGAACACTGAAGCTTTCTTT.

CDR3 nucleotide sequence: TGTGCCAGTAGTATAGTATGGGGGCACGAGCAGTACTTC. This sequence encodes CASSIVWGHEQYF. The genes are TRBV19 and TRBJ2-7, with D possibly being TRBD1 (6 bases). This CDR3 is built from 13 residues. Germline values: CDR1 LNHDA, CDR2 SQIVND (reference sequence). With 1 base removed from V and 5 bases from J, the gap between germline ends came to 9 bases. The full variable domain, its missing parts supplied by reference TRBV19 and TRBJ2-7, is DGGITQSPKYLFRKEGQNVTLSCEQNLNHDAMYWYRQDPGQGLRLIYYSQIVNDFQKGDIAEGYSVSREKKESFPLTVTSAQKNPTAFYLCASSIVWGHEQYFGPGTRLTVT.

This rearrangement joins TRBV6-1 to TRBJ1-1; TRBD1 is a possible D gene (5 bases). Deletions cut 6 bases from V and 11 bases from J, with 19 bases between. The length of the CDR3 is 13 residues. Germline loops: CDR1 MNHNS, CDR2 SASEGT. CDR3 bases: TGTGCCAGCAGCGGGGGGTGGGGCCGTGAGGCTTTCTTT. It yields the protein CASSGGWGREAFF.

This clone was counted only a few times. CDR3 sequence: CASSLSGGASYNEQFF. DNA of the CDR3: TGTGCCAGCAGCTTAAGCGGGGGGGCCTCCTACAATGAGCAGTTCTTC. This chain joins TRBV7-8 and TRBJ2-1; TRBD2 agrees at 10 bases. There are 16 residues in the CDR3. With 2 bases clipped from V and 0 bases from J, the junction kept 1 base outside the gene matches. Germline loops: CDR1 SGHVS, CDR2 FQNEAQ.

The chain carries TRBV11-2 and TRBJ2-7; D possibly corresponds to TRBD1 (5 bases). The CDR3 totals 15 residues. Germline V gene data show CDR1 as SGHAT and CDR2 as FQNNGV. Trimming removed 1 base at V and 2 bases at J, with 12 bases between. CDR3 DNA: TGTGCCAGCAGCTTAGGCCAGGGCCCCACCTACGAGCAGTACTTC. This codes for CASSLGQGPTYEQYF.

The CDR3 DNA is TGTGCCAGCAGTGAAGGGGGAGCCTACAATGAGCAGTTCTTC. Encoded protein: CASSEGGAYNEQFF. The chain employs TRBV6-1 and TRBJ2-1; D is possibly TRBD2 (5 bases). CDR3 length: 14 amino acids. Trimming shortened V by 1 base and J by 2 bases, and 6 bases separated the two germline ends. Germline loops: CDR1 MNHNS, CDR2 SASEGT.

This chain links TRBV4-2 with TRBJ2-1; D might be TRBD1 (5 bases). Germline CDR1 reads LGHNA; CDR2 reads YNFKEQ. V gave up 3 bases and J gave up 0 bases, with 18 bases separating them. The CDR3 runs to 18 residues. CDR3: CASSQKLLLGDSYNEQFF. Here the CDR3 DNA reads TGTGCCAGCAGCCAGAAACTACTTCTAGGGGACTCCTACAATGAGCAGTTCTTC.

The genes are TRBV28 and TRBJ2-3, with a weak D call TRBD2 (6 bases). CDR1 is MDHEN, CDR2 SYDVKM, per germline. The CDR3 consists of 17 residues. The V end was cut by 2 bases, the J end by 1 base, with 16 bases between. CDR3 in amino acids: CASSLATVSGGTDTQYF. CDR3 nucleotide sequence: TGTGCCAGCAGTTTAGCCACGGTTAGCGGAGGCACAGATACGCAGTATTTT.

This clone has a handful of counts. The chain uses TRBV30 and TRBJ1-6; tentatively, D is TRBD1 (6 bases). This CDR3 spans 14 amino acids. Germline CDR1 is GTSNPN and CDR2 is SVGIG (reference sequence). Deletions cut 3 bases from V and 7 bases from J, with 13 bases between. This CDR3 reads CAWSPGQGNSPLHF. DNA of the CDR3: TGTGCCTGGAGCCCCGGGCAGGGGAATTCACCCCTCCACTTT.

The chain uses TRBV30 and TRBJ1-2; D gene uncertain. CDR3 size: 12 residues. CDR1 is GTSNPN, CDR2 SVGIG, per germline (reference sequence). Trimming stripped 1 base from V and 7 bases from J, with 10 bases between. CDR3 in amino acids: CAWSGGFAGYTF. For the CDR3, the DNA is TGTGCCTGGAGTGGTGGGTTTGCTGGCTACACCTTC. Combining the CDR3 with reference TRBV30 and TRBJ1-2 gives the whole variable domain SQTIHQWPATLVQPVGSPLSLECTVEGTSNPNLYWYRQAAGRGLQLLFYSVGIGQISSEVPQNLSASRPQDRQFILSSKKLLLSDSGFYLCAWSGGFAGYTFGSGTRLTVV.

The J gene is TRBJ1-4, the V gene TRBV19, with D tentatively TRBD1 (5 bases). Between the trimmed V and J ends, which lost 5 bases and 5 bases, there was a span of 15 bases. This CDR3 region has 15 residues. CDR1 and CDR2 from the germline V gene are LNHDA and SQIVND (reference sequence). The CDR3 reads CASSPRGGDNEKLFF. The CDR3 DNA reads TGTGCCAGTAGTCCCCGGGGGGGGGACAATGAAAAACTGTTTTTT. Drawing the rest from reference TRBV19 and TRBJ1-4, the complete variable domain is DGGITQSPKYLFRKEGQNVTLSCEQNLNHDAMYWYRQDPGQGLRLIYYSQIVNDFQKGDIAEGYSVSREKKESFPLTVTSAQKNPTAFYLCASSPRGGDNEKLFFGSGTQLSVL.